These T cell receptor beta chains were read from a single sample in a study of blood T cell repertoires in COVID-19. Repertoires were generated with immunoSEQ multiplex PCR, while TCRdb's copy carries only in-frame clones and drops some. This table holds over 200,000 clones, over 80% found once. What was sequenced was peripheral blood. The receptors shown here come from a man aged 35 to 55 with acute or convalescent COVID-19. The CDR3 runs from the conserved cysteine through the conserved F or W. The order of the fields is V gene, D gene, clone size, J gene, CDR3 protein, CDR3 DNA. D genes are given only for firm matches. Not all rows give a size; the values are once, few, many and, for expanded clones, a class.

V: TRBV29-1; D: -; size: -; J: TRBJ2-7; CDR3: CSVSQGFNEQYF; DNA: TGCAGCGTTAGCCAGGGTTTTAACGAGCAGTACTTC
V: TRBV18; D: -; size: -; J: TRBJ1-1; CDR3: CASSPPGNTEAFF; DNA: TGTGCCAGCTCACCCCCGGGGAACACTGAAGCTTTCTTT
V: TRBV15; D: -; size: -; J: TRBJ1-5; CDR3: CATSREEDQPQHF; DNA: TGTGCCACCAGCAGAGAGGAGGACCAGCCCCAGCATTTT
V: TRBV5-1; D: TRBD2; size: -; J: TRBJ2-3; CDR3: CASSISSGGTDTQYF; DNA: TGCGCCAGCAGCATCTCTAGCGGGGGCACAGATACGCAGTATTTT
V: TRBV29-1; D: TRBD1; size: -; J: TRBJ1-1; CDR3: CSVVLVRGQEAFF; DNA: TGCAGCGTTGTCCTAGTTAGGGGGCAAGAAGCTTTCTTT
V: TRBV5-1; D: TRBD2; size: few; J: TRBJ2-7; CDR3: CASSLNVGTSGSYEQYF; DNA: TGCGCCAGCAGCTTAAACGTCGGGACTAGCGGGAGCTACGAGCAGTACTTC
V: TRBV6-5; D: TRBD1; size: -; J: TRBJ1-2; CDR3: CASSYRGQGAYGYTF; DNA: TGTGCCAGCAGTTACCGGGGACAGGGGGCTTATGGCTACACCTTC
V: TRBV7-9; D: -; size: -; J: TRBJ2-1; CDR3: CASSLRGSGVRNEQFF; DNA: TGTGCCAGCAGCTTGCGTGGATCGGGAGTAAGAAATGAGCAGTTCTTC
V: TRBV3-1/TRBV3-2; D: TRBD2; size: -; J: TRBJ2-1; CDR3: CASSQGASGEQFF; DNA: TGTGCCAGCAGCCAAGGGGCTAGCGGTGAGCAGTTCTTC
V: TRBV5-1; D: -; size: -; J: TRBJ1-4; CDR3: CASSSGREGVEKLFF; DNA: TGCGCCAGCAGCTCAGGACGGGAGGGAGTTGAAAAACTGTTTTTT
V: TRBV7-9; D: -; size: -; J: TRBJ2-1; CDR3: CASTNLRGPNEQFF; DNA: TGTGCCAGCACCAACCTTAGAGGGCCAAATGAGCAGTTCTTC
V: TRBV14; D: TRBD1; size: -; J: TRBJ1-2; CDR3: CASSQQGAINGYTF; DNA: TGTGCCAGCAGCCAACAGGGGGCGATTAATGGCTACACCTTC
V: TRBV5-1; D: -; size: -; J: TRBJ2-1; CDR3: CASSLAGGGFDEQFF; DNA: TGCGCCAGCAGCTTGGCAGGAGGAGGGTTCGATGAGCAGTTCTTC
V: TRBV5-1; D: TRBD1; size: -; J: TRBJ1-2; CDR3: CASSTLTGNYGYTF; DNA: TGCGCCAGCAGCACCCTGACAGGGAACTATGGCTACACCTTC
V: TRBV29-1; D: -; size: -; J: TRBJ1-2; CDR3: CSVEVVGGYTF; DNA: TGCAGCGTTGAAGTGGTCGGTGGCTACACCTTC
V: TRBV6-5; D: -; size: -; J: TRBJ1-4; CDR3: CASSYQGRSGKLFF; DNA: TGTGCCAGCAGTTACCAGGGCCGGAGTGGAAAACTGTTTTTT
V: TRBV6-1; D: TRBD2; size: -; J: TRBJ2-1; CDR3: CASSELAGVPNEQFF; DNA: TGTGCCAGCAGTGAACTAGCGGGAGTACCCAATGAGCAGTTCTTC
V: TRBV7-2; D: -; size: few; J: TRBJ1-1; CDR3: CASRATLNTEAFF; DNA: TGTGCCAGCAGGGCGACTCTGAACACTGAAGCTTTCTTT
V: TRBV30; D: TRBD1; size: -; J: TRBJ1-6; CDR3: CAWSPMTGNNSPLHF; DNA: TGTGCCTGGAGTCCAATGACAGGGAATAATTCACCCCTCCACTTT
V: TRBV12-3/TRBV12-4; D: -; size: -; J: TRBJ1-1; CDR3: CASTFVRTEAFF; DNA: TGTGCCAGCACCTTCGTGAGGACTGAAGCTTTCTTT
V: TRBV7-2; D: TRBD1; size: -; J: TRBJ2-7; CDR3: CASSPSGTGTYEQYF; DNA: TGTGCCAGCAGCCCATCCGGGACAGGGACCTACGAGCAGTACTTC
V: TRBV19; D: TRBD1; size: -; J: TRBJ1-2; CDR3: CASSSDRGPYGYTF; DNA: TGTGCCAGTAGTTCGGACAGGGGACCCTATGGCTACACCTTC
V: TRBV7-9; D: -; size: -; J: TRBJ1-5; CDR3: CASSLGVNGNQPQHF; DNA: TGTGCCAGCAGCTTAGGCGTTAATGGCAATCAGCCCCAGCATTTT
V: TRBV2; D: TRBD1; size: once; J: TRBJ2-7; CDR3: CASNRQGLRGEQYF; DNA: TGTGCCAGCAACAGACAGGGGTTAAGGGGCGAGCAGTACTTC
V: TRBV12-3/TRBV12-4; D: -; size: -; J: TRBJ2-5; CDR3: CASGQTQETQYF; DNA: TGTGCCAGCGGGCAGACCCAAGAGACCCAGTACTTC
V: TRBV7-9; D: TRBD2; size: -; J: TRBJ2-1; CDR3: CASSFSGNGITDEQFF; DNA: TGTGCCAGCAGCTTTAGCGGGAATGGGATTACAGATGAGCAGTTCTTC